What follows are 26 T cell receptor beta chains derived from one specimen sequenced in a study of molecular identifiers for immune sequencing clone quantification. From the PCR reads, TCRdb called clonotypes with MiXCR, one entry per CDR3 protein. Of some 65,000 distinct CDR3 sequences in the sample, about 18% are singletons; the top ten hold approximately 1.5%. Sequencing used naive CD8+ T cells from blood, with Jurkat cell RNA spiked in. Subset meaning: FACS-sorted CD8+CD4-CCR7+CD45RA+ naive T cells. These receptors were collected from a human donor in good health. Some libraries in this study had Jurkat cell RNA spiked in.

This clonotype has more than one count but fewer than ten. The chain combines TRBV15 with TRBJ1-2; TRBD1 agrees at 10 bases. Unmatched junction bases numbered 6, after V lost 0 bases and J lost 8 bases. The CDR3 is 15 residues long. Germline CDR1 LNHNV, CDR2 YYDKDF (reference sequence). As DNA, the CDR3 is TGTGCCACCAGCAGAGAAGGACAGGGGGTCCGCGGCTACACCTTC. Protein: CATSREGQGVRGYTF.

This clonotype was picked up many times. The CDR3 bases are TGCAGTGCTAGGGATATAGCGGGAGTGGTTTACGAGCAGTACTTC. Its translation: CSARDIAGVVYEQYF. J is TRBJ2-7 and V is TRBV20-1, with 9 positions matching TRBD2. J gave up 4 bases and V 3 bases, and 10 bases lay outside the gene matches. Germline assignment: CDR1 DFQATT and CDR2 SNEGSKA (reference sequence). The CDR3 loop spans 15 amino acids.

There are a few counts of this clonotype. One base away lies a much larger clone, so this may be a sequencing read error. The chain joins TRBV7-9 to TRBJ1-1; D is uncertain. The CDR3 loop spans 14 amino acids. The germline CDR1 and CDR2 sequences are SEHNR and FQNEAQ (reference sequence). CDR3 protein: CASSPPSVEGEALF. The DNA of the CDR3 is TGTGCCAGCAGCCCCCCCAGCGTCGAAGGTGAAGCTCTCTTT.

This clonotype was counted at least ten times. The chain is built from TRBV9 and TRBJ1-1; TRBD1 aligns across 7 bases. The V and J ends lost 0 bases and 5 bases, in that order; junction bases with no gene match: 4. This CDR3 is built from 14 residues. In germline, CDR1 is SGDLS, CDR2 YYNGEE. As DNA, the CDR3 is TGTGCCAGCAGCGTAGGTCAGGGGGAAACTGAAGCTTTCTTT. Amino acid sequence: CASSVGQGETEAFF.

This chain uses TRBV9 with TRBJ1-1, with no clear D. Between the trimmed V and J ends, which lost 0 bases and 0 bases, there was a span of 6 bases. This CDR3 contains 14 residues. CDR1 and CDR2 (germline): SGDLS, YYNGEE. CDR3 sequence (DNA): TGTGCCAGCAGCGTAGGCGATCTGAACACTGAAGCTTTCTTT. Its translation: CASSVGDLNTEAFF.

In regard to this clonotype: One end of the junction varies from germline; a read error may be responsible. The genes are TRBV19 and TRBJ2-1; no clear D gene. Germline V gene lookup returns CDR1 LNHDA and CDR2 SQIVND (reference sequence). The CDR3 has 14 residues. This CDR3 reads CAGSIVSGVNEQFF. The DNA of the CDR3 is TGTGCCGGTAGCATTGTGAGTGGAGTAAATGAGCAGTTCTTC. Full variable domain (rest looked up from reference TRBV19 and TRBJ2-1): DGGITQSPKYLFRKEGQNVTLSCEQNLNHDAMYWYRQDPGQGLRLIYYSQIVNDFQKGDIAEGYSVSREKKESFPLTVTSAQKNPTAFYLCAGSIVSGVNEQFFGPGTRLTVL.

This chain links TRBV11-2 with TRBJ1-4, with D possibly being TRBD1 (5 bases). The CDR3 contains 19 residues. Trimming pared 3 bases from V and 6 bases from J, leaving 26 bases between. In germline, CDR1 is SGHAT, CDR2 FQNNGV. The CDR3 region has the DNA TGTGCCAGCAGCTTGATCCCGCGGCCGGCAACAGGATCAGATGAAAAACTGTTTTTT. Amino acid sequence: CASSLIPRPATGSDEKLFF.

A few counts support this clonotype. The chain links TRBV20-1 to TRBJ1-6; 8 bases map to TRBD1. CDR3 length: 15 residues. CDR1 is DFQATT, CDR2 SNEGSKA, per germline (reference sequence). The V and J ends lost 0 bases and 10 bases, in that order; junction bases with no gene match: 8. CDR3 sequence (DNA): TGCAGTGCTAGAGAAGAGACAGGGGCATGGTCACCCCTCCACTTT. Amino acid sequence: CSAREETGAWSPLHF.

The chain couples TRBV9 to TRBJ2-2, with 9 bases identical to TRBD2. The junction had 11 bases not matched to a gene; V was cut back by 1 base and J by 7 bases. CDR1 is SGDLS, CDR2 YYNGEE, per germline. The length of the CDR3 is 17 residues. This chain's CDR3 is CASSVPGGERGDGELFF. In nucleotides, the CDR3 is TGTGCCAGCAGCGTACCCGGCGGGGAGCGGGGGGACGGGGAGCTGTTTTTT.

Points on this clonotype: The missing conserved phenylalanine or tryptophan at the end of this CDR3 makes a read error likely. The CDR3 DNA follows: TGTGCCAGCAGCCTACGGACGAGCAGAGATACGCAGTATCTT. Residues: CASSLRTSRDTQYL. The chain employs TRBV7-6 and TRBJ2-3, with unresolved D. The CDR3 sequence is 14 residues long. Germline V CDR1 and CDR2: SGHVS, FNYEAQ.

This clonotype was detected ten times or more. The V gene is TRBV7-6, the J gene TRBJ2-3, with 8 nucleotides matching TRBD2. CDR3 length equals 15 residues. J was trimmed by 2 bases and V by 4 bases; bases with no gene match: 5. Germline lookup yields CDR1 SGHVS and CDR2 FNYEAQ. CDR3 nucleotide sequence: TGTGCCAGCAGCTCCACTAGCGGATACACAGATACGCAGTATTTT. This gives the protein CASSSTSGYTDTQYF. The variable domain in full, completed from reference TRBV7-6 and TRBJ2-3, reads GAGVSQSPRYKVTKRGQDVALRCDPISGHVSLYWYRQALGQGPEFLTYFNYEAQQDKSGLPNDRFSAERPEGSISTLTIQRTEQRDSAMYRCASSSTSGYTDTQYFGPGTRLTVL.

This clonotype was counted many times. The J gene is TRBJ2-2, the V gene TRBV6-5; 11 bases match TRBD2. V gave up 0 bases and J gave up 4 bases; unmatched junction bases: 13. Per germline, CDR1 MNHEY and CDR2 SVGAGI. The CDR3 is made up of 20 amino acids. The CDR3 here is CASSYSLRLAGSLGTGELFF. The CDR3 region has the DNA TGTGCCAGCAGTTACTCTTTGAGACTAGCGGGGTCCTTGGGCACCGGGGAGCTGTTTTTT.

This clonotype has only a few counts. The chain combines TRBV12-3 or TRBV12-4 with TRBJ2-1; 8 bases are shared with TRBD2. V shed 7 bases, J shed 6 bases, and the junction held 11 bases outside the gene matches. The CDR3 totals 15 residues. The CDR3 coding sequence is TGTGCCAGCAATCTCGCGGGAGGCCCTCCCAATGAGCAGTTCTTC. Translating gives CASNLAGGPPNEQFF.

This clonotype was detected many times. This CDR3 reads CASSQVAGVSGETQYF. For the CDR3, the DNA is TGCGCCAGCAGCCAAGTTGCGGGAGTTTCTGGCGAGACCCAGTACTTC. V is TRBV4-1 and J is TRBJ2-5; TRBD2 aligns across 7 bases. Trimming removed 1 base from V and 5 bases from J; junction bases left unmatched: 10. The CDR3 has 16 residues. The germline V gene has CDR1 MGHRA and CDR2 YSYEKL.

The chain has TRBV10-3 and TRBJ2-7, with a tentative D call TRBD2 (6 bases). CDR3 length: 12 residues. Per germline, CDR1 ENHRY and CDR2 SYGVKD. Trimming pared 9 bases from V and 4 bases from J, leaving 13 bases between. The CDR3 nucleotides read TGTGCCATTCGGGAGACCAATTACGAGCAGTACTTC. Protein sequence: CAIRETNYEQYF.

This clonotype was counted at least ten times. The chain is built from TRBV12-3 or TRBV12-4 and TRBJ2-6; perhaps D is TRBD1 or TRBD2 (5 bases each). The CDR3 consists of 20 residues. Trimming pared 5 bases from V and 1 base from J, leaving 24 bases between. The CDR3 reads CASSPEGAGLISSGANVLTF. DNA for the CDR3: TGTGCCAGCAGTCCAGAGGGCGCAGGGTTAATCTCATCTGGGGCCAACGTCCTGACTTTC.

The V and J genes are TRBV2 and TRBJ1-1; 10 bases align to TRBD1. CDR1 and CDR2 (germline): SNHLY, FYNNEI. This CDR3 spans 14 amino acids. Trimming cost V 5 bases and J 5 bases; bases outside gene matches: 5. CDR3 protein: CASSPGQGRTEAFF. The CDR3 region has the DNA TGTGCCAGCAGTCCGGGACAGGGGAGGACTGAAGCTTTCTTT. The full variable domain, with the rest looked up from reference TRBV2 and TRBJ1-1, is EPEVTQTPSHQVTQMGQEVILRCVPISNHLYFYWYRQILGQKVEFLVSFYNNEISEKSEIFDDQFSVERPDGSNFTLKIRSTKLEDSAMYFCASSPGQGRTEAFFGQGTRLTVV.

This clonotype was observed at least ten times. The chain has TRBV13 and TRBJ2-7; D gene ambiguous. The CDR3 spans 14 residues. Germline-derived CDR1 and CDR2 are PRHDT and FYEKMQ (reference sequence). Trimming removed 5 bases at V and 3 bases at J, with 14 bases between. CDR3 residues: CASSPRSLNYEQYF. The CDR3 nucleotides are TGTGCCAGCAGCCCCCGTTCGCTAAACTACGAGCAGTACTTC.

Worth noting for this clonotype: This sequence may be a read error, since a much larger clone differs from it by one base. The chain employs TRBV7-6 and TRBJ1-1; D may be TRBD1 (5 bases). This CDR3 contains 13 residues. Germline-derived CDR1 and CDR2 are SGHVS and FNYEAQ. Between the trimmed V and J ends, which lost 8 bases and 8 bases, there was a span of 18 bases. This CDR3 is CASGPGTPREAFF. The CDR3 nucleotides read TGTGCCAGCGGCCCCGGGACGCCAAGGGAAGCTTTCTTT.

The V call is TRBV12-3 or TRBV12-4, the J call TRBJ2-2; 7 bases map to TRBD1. J lost 12 bases, V lost 6 bases, and 7 bases had no gene match. This CDR3 is built from 12 residues. The CDR3 region is CASSPDREKLFF. The CDR3 DNA reads as TGTGCCAGCAGCCCTGACAGGGAGAAGCTGTTTTTT.

This clonotype was counted ten times or more. The chain is built from TRBV4-1 and TRBJ2-7; 10 nucleotides align to TRBD2. The germline V gene encodes CDR1 MGHRA and CDR2 YSYEKL. J was trimmed by 3 bases and V by 5 bases; bases with no gene match: 7. CDR3 length equals 15 residues. CDR3 bases: TGCGCCAGCAGCTATCGGACTAGCGGTGGCTACGAGCAGTACTTC. This gives the protein CASSYRTSGGYEQYF.

The genes are TRBV19 and TRBJ2-1; 7 bases line up with TRBD1. V lost 4 bases to trimming and J lost 5 bases; unmatched junction nucleotides: 5. Germline V gives CDR1 LNHDA, CDR2 SQIVND (reference sequence). The length of the CDR3 is 14 residues. The CDR3 DNA follows: TGTGCCAGTAGTAGAGGGACAGTCAACAATGAGCAGTTCTTC. The encoded protein is CASSRGTVNNEQFF.

This clonotype was picked up a small number of times. This chain joins TRBV9 and TRBJ2-2; 7 nucleotides match TRBD2. The CDR3 length is 16 residues. Germline V lookup: CDR1 SGDLS, CDR2 YYNGEE. The junction had 7 bases not matched to a gene; V was cut back by 0 bases and J by 5 bases. The CDR3 is CASSVVSGSGTGELFF. DNA of the CDR3: TGTGCCAGCAGCGTAGTATCGGGTAGCGGGACCGGGGAGCTGTTTTTT.

Many counts were recorded for this clonotype. The chain joins TRBV15 to TRBJ1-5; D may be TRBD1 (6 bases). V was pared by 3 bases and J by 6 bases, with 21 bases between. CDR1 LNHNV and CDR2 YYDKDF come from the germline V gene (reference sequence). This CDR3 comprises 17 residues. This chain's CDR3 is CATSRTAGDLRGQPQHF. The DNA for the CDR3 is TGTGCCACCAGCAGGACGGCAGGGGATCTTCGGGGTCAGCCCCAGCATTTT.

This clonotype was picked up many times. The chain carries TRBV7-8 and TRBJ1-5; maybe TRBD1 (6 bases). Germline V lookup: CDR1 SGHVS, CDR2 FQNEAQ. V was trimmed by 4 bases and J by 3 bases, leaving 22 bases between them. The CDR3 is made up of 18 amino acids. This CDR3 is CASSSTGTSIPVNQPQHF. DNA of the CDR3: TGTGCCAGCAGCTCCACCGGGACATCTATCCCCGTCAATCAGCCCCAGCATTTT.

V and J are TRBV7-9 and TRBJ2-1, with D possibly matching TRBD2 (5 bases). Germline CDR1 and CDR2: SEHNR and FQNEAQ (reference sequence). V lost 5 bases, J lost 4 bases, and 21 bases lay in between. The CDR3 has 17 amino acids. This CDR3 reads CASSPPPPRTGYNEQFF. CDR3 bases: TGTGCCAGCAGCCCACCCCCCCCACGGACGGGGTACAATGAGCAGTTCTTC.